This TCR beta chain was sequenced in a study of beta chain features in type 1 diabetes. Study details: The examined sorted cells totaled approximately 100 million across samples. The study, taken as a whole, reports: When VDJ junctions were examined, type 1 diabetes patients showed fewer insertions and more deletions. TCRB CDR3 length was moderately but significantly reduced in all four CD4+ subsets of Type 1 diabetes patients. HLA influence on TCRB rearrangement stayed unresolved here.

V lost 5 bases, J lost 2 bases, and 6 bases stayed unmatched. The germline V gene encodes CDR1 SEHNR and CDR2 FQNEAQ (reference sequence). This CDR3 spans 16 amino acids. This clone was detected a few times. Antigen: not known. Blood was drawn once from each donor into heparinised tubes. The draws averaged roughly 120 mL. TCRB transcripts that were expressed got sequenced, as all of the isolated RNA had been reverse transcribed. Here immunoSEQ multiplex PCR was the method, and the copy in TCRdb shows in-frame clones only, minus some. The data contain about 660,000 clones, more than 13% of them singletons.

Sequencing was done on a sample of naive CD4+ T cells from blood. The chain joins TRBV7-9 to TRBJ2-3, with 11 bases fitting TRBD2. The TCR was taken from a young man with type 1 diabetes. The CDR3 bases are TGTGCCAGCAGCCCCTGGACTAGCGGGCCCACAGATACGCAGTATTTT. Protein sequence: CASSPWTSGPTDTQYF.